This T cell receptor beta chain was captured by sequencing in a study of cytomegalovirus exposure and HLA in healthy donors. The primer mix had 60 Vbeta and 13 Jbeta primers. Sequencing was performed with immunoSEQ multiplex PCR; in TCRdb, only in-frame clones are kept and a portion is missing. In the table there are over 100,000 clones, approximately 87% of which are singletons. V was clipped by 2 bases and J by 4 bases; unmatched bases: 6. This CDR3 contains 15 residues. Germline V gene lookup returns CDR1 SGHTA and CDR2 FQGTGA. The TCR originated in a man in his forties in good health and CMV-seronegative. The chain has TRBV7-3 and TRBJ2-5; 8 bases agree with TRBD2. The sequenced sample consisted of PBMCs. The CDR3 sequence is CASSLFGGAGETQYF. The CDR3 nucleotides read TGTGCCAGCAGCTTATTCGGGGGGGCCGGAGAGACCCAGTACTTC.